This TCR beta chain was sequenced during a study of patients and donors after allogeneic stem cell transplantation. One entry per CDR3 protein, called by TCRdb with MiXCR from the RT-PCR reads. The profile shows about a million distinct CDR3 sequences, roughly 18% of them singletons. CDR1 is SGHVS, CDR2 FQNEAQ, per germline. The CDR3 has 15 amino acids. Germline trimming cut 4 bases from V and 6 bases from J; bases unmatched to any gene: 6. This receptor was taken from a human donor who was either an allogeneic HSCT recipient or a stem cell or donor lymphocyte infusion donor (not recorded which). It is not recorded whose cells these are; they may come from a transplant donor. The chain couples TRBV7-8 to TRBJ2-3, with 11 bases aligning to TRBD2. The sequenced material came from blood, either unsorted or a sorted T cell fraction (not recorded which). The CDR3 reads CASSSLAGGVDTQYF. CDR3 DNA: TGTGCCAGCAGCTCGTTAGCGGGGGGGGTGGATACGCAGTATTTT. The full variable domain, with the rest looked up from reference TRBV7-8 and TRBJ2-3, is GAGVSQSPRYKVAKRGQDVALRCDPISGHVSLFWYQQALGQGPEFLTYFQNEAQLDKSGLPSDRFFAERPEGSVSTLKIQRTQQEDSAVYLCASSSLAGGVDTQYFGPGTRLTVL.